This TCR beta chain was recorded in a study of CD8 T cells in ankylosing spondylitis. Study-wide points: Significant enrichment of disease-linked clones was reportedly seen in matched ankylosing spondylitis synovial fluid. There was a TCR beta motif, made of 7 or 8 highly homologous variants, that appeared characteristic of ankylosing spondylitis blood.

From the 5' RACE reads, TCRdb called clonotypes with MiXCR, one entry per CDR3 protein. Among a few hundred thousand distinct CDR3 sequences, more than 20% were seen once, and the ten largest hold around 17%. The sample holds a few counts of this clonotype. Its specificity is unknown. Germline values: CDR1 SGHRS, CDR2 YFSETQ. CDR3 length: 15 amino acids. V lost 4 bases to trimming and J lost 2 bases, with 13 bases between them. The gene calls are TRBV5-1 and TRBJ1-5; D possibly corresponds to TRBD1 (5 bases). The sequenced sample consisted of blood, either unsorted or a sorted T cell fraction (not recorded which). The sequence derives from a male donor with ankylosing spondylitis. The CDR3 loop is CASSPAGGGNQPQHF. CDR3 DNA: TGCGCCAGCAGCCCGGCGGGAGGGGGCAATCAGCCCCAGCATTTT. The whole variable domain, filled in from reference TRBV5-1 and TRBJ1-5, reads KAGVTQTPRYLIKTRGQQVTLSCSPISGHRSVSWYQQTPGQGLQFLFEYFSETQRNKGNFPGRFSGRQFSNSRSEMNVSTLELGDSALYLCASSPAGGGNQPQHFGDGTRLSIL.